Presented here are 16 T cell receptor beta chains from one specimen sequenced in a study of blood T cell repertoires in COVID-19. Clones were read by immunoSEQ multiplex PCR, and TCRdb kept only the in-frame ones, dropping some. The data contain 300,000 to 400,000 clones, about 87% of them singletons. Sequencing was performed on peripheral blood. These receptors all come from a man aged 25 to 45 with COVID-19, enrolled during active disease.

The genes are TRBV28 and TRBJ2-7; no clear D gene. Looked up from germline, CDR1 is MDHEN and CDR2 is SYDVKM. The V and J ends lost 1 base and 2 bases respectively, with 9 bases between them. The length of the CDR3 is 14 residues. The CDR3 nucleotides are TGTGCCAGCAGTTTATCTACCGTTACCTACGAGCAGTACTTC. This codes for CASSLSTVTYEQYF.

The chain couples TRBV2 to TRBJ1-2; TRBD1 agrees at 7 bases. Trimming cost V 6 bases and J 8 bases; bases outside gene matches: 6. The germline V gene has CDR1 SNHLY and CDR2 FYNNEI. CDR3 length: 12 amino acids. In DNA, the CDR3 is TGTGCCAGCAGCCGACAGGGAGAGGGCTACACCTTC. Its protein is CASSRQGEGYTF.

This sequence joins TRBV4-1 and TRBJ1-2; possible D gene TRBD1, 5 bases. V was clipped by 4 bases and J by 4 bases, with 16 bases between them. CDR1 and CDR2 (germline): MGHRA, YSYEKL. The CDR3 length is 15 residues. The CDR3 DNA is TGCGCCAGCAGCCCCCAGGGTAGACTCGCCTATGGCTACACCTTC. Translating it yields CASSPQGRLAYGYTF.

The gene calls are TRBV19 and TRBJ1-1, with D perhaps matching TRBD1 (6 bases). The CDR3 sequence is 16 residues long. V was shortened by 2 bases and J by 4 bases, with 17 bases between the two germline ends. CDR1 is LNHDA, CDR2 SQIVND, per germline (reference sequence). The CDR3 sequence: CASSILNYRVGTEAFF. The CDR3 nucleotides are TGTGCCAGTAGTATATTAAACTACAGGGTAGGCACTGAAGCTTTCTTT.

The CDR3 protein is CASSSRTGSTEAFF. The CDR3 DNA follows: TGTGCCAGCAGCTCCCGGACAGGGAGCACTGAAGCTTTCTTT. This chain connects TRBV6-5 to TRBJ1-1; 8 positions agree with TRBD1. The CDR3 is 14 residues long. The ends lost 6 bases at V and 4 bases at J; junction bases unmatched: 7. The germline gives CDR1 MNHEY, CDR2 SVGAGI.

The chain recombines TRBV30 with TRBJ1-1; TRBD1 aligns across 9 bases. CDR3 length: 15 residues. Germline V gives CDR1 GTSNPN, CDR2 SVGIG (reference sequence). Trimming at V came to 3 bases and at J to 1 base, leaving 6 bases not matched to a gene. CDR3 nucleotide sequence: TGTGCCTGGAGCAGGTTGGGACAGGGGAACACTGAAGCTTTCTTT. Protein sequence: CAWSRLGQGNTEAFF.

The V call is TRBV7-2, the J call TRBJ2-3; a weak D match, TRBD2 (6 bases). Per germline, CDR1 SGHTA and CDR2 FQGNSA. Trimming took off 1 base at V and 4 bases at J, with 9 bases between the two ends. The CDR3 has 14 amino acids. CDR3 protein: CASSLVAAADTQYF. CDR3 coding DNA: TGTGCCAGCAGCTTAGTAGCGGCAGCAGATACGCAGTATTTT.

V gene TRBV11-2 combines with J gene TRBJ2-7; the match to TRBD1 covers 10 bases. Per the germline V gene, CDR1 is SGHAT and CDR2 is FQNNGV. This CDR3 region has 15 residues. Trimming at V came to 3 bases and at J to 2 bases, leaving 4 bases not matched to a gene. CDR3: CASSFGTGDTYEQYF. The CDR3 DNA reads TGTGCCAGCAGCTTTGGGACAGGGGATACCTACGAGCAGTACTTC.

This chain connects TRBV2 to TRBJ1-5, with D hard to call. This CDR3 contains 13 residues. Trimming took off 1 base at V and 6 bases at J, with 7 bases between the two ends. Germline CDR1 and CDR2: SNHLY and FYNNEI. CDR3 in amino acids: CASSEEPIQPQHF. CDR3 DNA: TGTGCCAGCAGTGAAGAGCCCATTCAGCCCCAGCATTTT.

V usage is TRBV7-2 and J usage is TRBJ2-7; TRBD1 matches 8 bases. There are 15 residues in the CDR3. V shed 5 bases and J 5 bases; nucleotides not matched to a gene: 11. Germline-derived CDR1 and CDR2 are SGHTA and FQGNSA. CDR3 sequence (DNA): TGTGCCAGCAGCCCCCCTGCGACAGGGGTTAACGAGCAGTACTTC. Translation: CASSPPATGVNEQYF.

The rearrangement uses TRBV11-2 and TRBJ2-7, with a weak D call TRBD2 (5 bases). CDR1 is SGHAT and CDR2 is FQNNGV in the germline V gene. Trimming took 4 bases from V and 0 from J, leaving 10 bases between them. CDR3 length equals 14 residues. This CDR3 reads CASSWGTSSYEQYF. The CDR3 coding sequence is TGTGCCAGCAGCTGGGGTACTAGCTCCTACGAGCAGTACTTC.

The V gene is TRBV7-2, the J gene TRBJ1-1, with D uncertain. The CDR3 covers 14 residues. V lost 4 bases and J 1 base, leaving 10 bases between the germline ends. The germline V gene encodes CDR1 SGHTA and CDR2 FQGNSA. The DNA of the CDR3 is TGTGCCAGCAGCTACGGGAAGCAGAACACTGAAGCTTTCTTT. Protein: CASSYGKQNTEAFF.

The chain links TRBV5-1 to TRBJ2-5; TRBD1 matches at 8 bases. Germline CDR1 is SGHRS and CDR2 is YFSETQ. The CDR3 consists of 15 residues. Trimming at V came to 4 bases and at J to 4 bases, leaving 9 bases not matched to a gene. The CDR3 is CASSATGQGSETQYF. The CDR3 bases are TGCGCCAGCAGCGCAACCGGACAGGGTTCAGAGACCCAGTACTTC.

The gene calls are TRBV18 and TRBJ2-2, with D perhaps matching TRBD2 (7 bases). The germline CDR1 and CDR2 sequences are KGHSH and LQKENI. The CDR3 sequence is 16 residues long. V was pared by 3 bases and J by 1 base, with 12 bases between. CDR3 sequence: CASSPYGGQNTGELFF. In DNA form, the CDR3 reads TGTGCCAGCTCACCCTACGGGGGGCAGAACACCGGGGAGCTGTTTTTT.

This chain joins TRBV3-1 (or the pseudogene TRBV3-2) and TRBJ2-2, with 14 bases matching TRBD2. Trimming removed 6 bases from V and 5 bases from J; junction bases left unmatched: 11. CDR3 size: 18 residues. Germline assignment: CDR1 LGHDT and CDR2 YNNKEL (reference sequence). DNA for the CDR3: TGTGCCAGCAGACAATACCGGGGACTAGCGGGAGATACCGGGGAGCTGTTTTTT. Residues: CASRQYRGLAGDTGELFF.

The gene calls are TRBV5-1 and TRBJ1-1; TRBD1 aligns across 9 bases. This CDR3 comprises 14 residues. The germline gives CDR1 SGHRS, CDR2 YFSETQ. Losses at the gene ends were 3 bases for V and 3 bases for J; bases not matched to a gene: 3. This CDR3 is CASSSGQGHTEAFF. The CDR3 DNA is TGCGCCAGCAGCTCGGGACAGGGTCACACTGAAGCTTTCTTT.